This T cell receptor (beta chain) was captured by sequencing in a study of immune cell composition in non-small cell lung cancer. The overall study: Tumours were mainly lung adenocarcinoma or squamous cell carcinoma. Whole-study findings and limits: Squamous lung tumours showed higher top 10 clone scores and clonality than adenocarcinomas. TIL tumour reactivity correlated with maximal tumour-associated clone frequency in adenocarcinoma. Clones >0.5% enriched in tumour were rarer in adenocarcinoma (around 33%) than squamous (approximately 80%).

About this clone itself: Antigen: not known.

Germline assignment: CDR1 SGDLS and CDR2 YYNGEE. Trimming removed 0 bases from V and 4 bases from J; junction bases left unmatched: 6. This CDR3 contains 15 residues. Sequencing was performed with immunoSEQ multiplex PCR; in TCRdb, only in-frame clones are kept and a portion is missing. The sample yields 13,000 or so clones, roughly 73% seen once. Sequencing was carried out using lung tumor tissue. The chain has TRBV9 and TRBJ1-2; the match to TRBD1 covers 7 bases. This TCR derives from a human donor with non-small cell lung cancer. The CDR3 bases are TGTGCCAGCAGCGTAGCTTTTGGGGACAGCTATGGCTACACCTTC. Translating it yields CASSVAFGDSYGYTF.